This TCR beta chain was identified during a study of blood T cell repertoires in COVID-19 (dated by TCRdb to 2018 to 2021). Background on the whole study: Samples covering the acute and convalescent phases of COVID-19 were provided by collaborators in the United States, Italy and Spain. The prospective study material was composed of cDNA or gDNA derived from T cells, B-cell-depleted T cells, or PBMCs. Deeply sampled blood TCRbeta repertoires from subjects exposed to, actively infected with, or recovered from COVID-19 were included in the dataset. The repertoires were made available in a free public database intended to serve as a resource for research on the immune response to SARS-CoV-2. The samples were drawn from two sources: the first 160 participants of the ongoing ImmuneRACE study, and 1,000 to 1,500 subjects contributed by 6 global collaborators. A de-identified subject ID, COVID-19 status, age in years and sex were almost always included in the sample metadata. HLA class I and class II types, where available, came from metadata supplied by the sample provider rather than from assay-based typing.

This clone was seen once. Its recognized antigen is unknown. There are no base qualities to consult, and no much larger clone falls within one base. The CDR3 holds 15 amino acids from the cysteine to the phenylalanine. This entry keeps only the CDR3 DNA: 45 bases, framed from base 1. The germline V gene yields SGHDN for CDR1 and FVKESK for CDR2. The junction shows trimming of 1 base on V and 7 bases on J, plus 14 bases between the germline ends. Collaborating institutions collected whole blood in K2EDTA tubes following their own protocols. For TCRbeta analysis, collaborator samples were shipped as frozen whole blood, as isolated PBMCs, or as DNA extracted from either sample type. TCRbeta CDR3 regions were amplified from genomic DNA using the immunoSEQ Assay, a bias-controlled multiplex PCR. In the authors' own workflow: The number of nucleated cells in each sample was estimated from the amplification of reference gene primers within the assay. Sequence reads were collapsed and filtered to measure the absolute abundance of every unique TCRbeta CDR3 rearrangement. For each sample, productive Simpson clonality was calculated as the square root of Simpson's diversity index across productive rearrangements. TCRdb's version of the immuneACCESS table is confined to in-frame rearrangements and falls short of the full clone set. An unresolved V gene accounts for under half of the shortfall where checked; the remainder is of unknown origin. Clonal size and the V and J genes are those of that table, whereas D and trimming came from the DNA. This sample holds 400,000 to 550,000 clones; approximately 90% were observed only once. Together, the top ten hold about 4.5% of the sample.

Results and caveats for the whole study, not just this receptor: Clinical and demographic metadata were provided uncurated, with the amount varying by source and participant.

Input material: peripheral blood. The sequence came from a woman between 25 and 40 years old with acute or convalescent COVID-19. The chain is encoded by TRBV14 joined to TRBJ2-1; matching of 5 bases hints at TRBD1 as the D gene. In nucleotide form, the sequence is TGTGCCAGCAGCCAAGTTAGGGGCCTCTGGAATGAGCAGTTCTTC. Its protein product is CASSQVRGLWNEQFF.